These 28 T cell receptor beta chains share one sample of origin, sequenced in a study of early stage breast cancer tumors. Sequenced by immunoSEQ multiplex PCR; TCRdb stores in-frame clones only, minus some. The table records some 70,000 clones, 79% of them present only once. Material for sequencing was blood. The source of these receptors is a person between 55 and 70 years old with breast cancer.

This clone was detected only a few times. This CDR3 is CASSQDASSYEQYF. In DNA, the CDR3 is TGCGCCAGCAGCCAAGACGCGAGCTCCTACGAGCAGTACTTC. V usage is TRBV5-1 and J usage is TRBJ2-7, with D unresolved. Trimming shortened V by 4 bases and J by 0 bases, and 11 bases separated the two germline ends. Germline lookup yields CDR1 SGHRS and CDR2 YFSETQ. The CDR3 has 14 amino acids.

The chain couples TRBV11-2 to TRBJ1-1; no firm D call. The V gene's germline CDR1 is SGHAT and CDR2 FQNNGV. V was trimmed by 5 bases and J by 1 base, leaving 8 bases between them. CDR3 length: 13 amino acids. The CDR3 sequence is CASSPGRNTEAFF. DNA for the CDR3: TGTGCCAGCAGCCCTGGAAGGAACACTGAAGCTTTCTTT.

V and J are TRBV4-3 and TRBJ2-7; unclear D gene. Germline CDR1 is LGHNA and CDR2 is YSLEER. Trimming shortened V by 3 bases and J by 2 bases, and 14 bases separated the two germline ends. This CDR3 has 15 residues. The DNA for the CDR3 is TGCGCCAGCAGCCATATCGGGCAGGCCGCCTACGAGCAGTACTTC. Translating gives CASSHIGQAAYEQYF.

The chain has TRBV2 and TRBJ2-1; tentatively, D is TRBD2 (6 bases). The CDR3 contains 15 residues. Germline lookup yields CDR1 SNHLY and CDR2 FYNNEI. V lost 8 bases and J 0 bases, leaving 14 bases between the germline ends. The CDR3 nucleotides are TGTGCCAGCCCCGGGACTGGGGTCTCCTACAATGAGCAGTTCTTC. This encodes CASPGTGVSYNEQFF.

The chain couples TRBV5-4 to TRBJ2-5; D is ambiguous. From germline, CDR1 is SGHNT and CDR2 YYREEE (reference sequence). The V end was cut by 0 bases, the J end by 5 bases, with 11 bases between. The CDR3 length is 14 residues. The CDR3 here is CASSLGGRVETQYF. In DNA form, the CDR3 reads TGTGCCAGCAGCTTGGGGGGTAGGGTTGAGACCCAGTACTTC. Together with reference TRBV5-4 and TRBJ2-5, the CDR3 gives the full variable domain: ETGVTQSPTHLIKTRGQQVTLRCSSQSGHNTVSWYQQALGQGPQFIFQYYREEENGRGNFPPRFSGLQFPNYSSELNVNALELDDSALYLCASSLGGRVETQYFGPGTRLLVL.

V gene TRBV6-1 combines with J gene TRBJ2-3; D is possibly TRBD1 or TRBD2 (5 bases each). Trimming left V 3 bases short and J 2 bases short, with 6 bases between. Germline V gene data show CDR1 as MNHNS and CDR2 as SASEGT. The CDR3 extends over 13 amino acids. This CDR3 is CASSEGTTDTQYF. DNA of the CDR3: TGTGCCAGCAGTGAGGGGACCACAGATACGCAGTATTTT.

The chain joins TRBV10-3 to TRBJ2-2; no clear D gene. V was shortened by 11 bases and J by 1 base, with 8 bases between the two germline ends. Germline CDR1 is ENHRY and CDR2 is SYGVKD. The CDR3 runs 12 residues. The CDR3 nucleotides are TGTGCCTGCGGTAGGAACACCGGGGAGCTGTTTTTT. Translated: CACGRNTGELFF.

In DNA, the CDR3 is TGTGCCAGCTTGGACAGGACAGATACGCAGTATTTT. As protein: CASLDRTDTQYF. J is TRBJ2-3 and V is TRBV6-5; 7 nucleotides agree with TRBD1. This CDR3 is built from 12 residues. Germline V gives CDR1 MNHEY, CDR2 SVGAGI. V lost 8 bases, J lost 3 bases, and 2 bases stayed unmatched.

Only one count was recorded for this clone. V and J are TRBV6-6 and TRBJ1-3; 8 nucleotides agree with TRBD1. Losses at the gene ends were 7 bases for V and 3 bases for J; bases not matched to a gene: 2. Per germline, CDR1 MNHNY and CDR2 SVGAGI (reference sequence). The CDR3 is made up of 13 amino acids. The CDR3 DNA reads TGTGCCAGCAACGGACAGGGTGGAAACACCATATATTTT. As protein: CASNGQGGNTIYF.

This sequence joins TRBV5-4 and TRBJ2-7; perhaps TRBD2 as D (6 bases). The CDR3 extends over 14 amino acids. CDR1 is SGHNT and CDR2 is YYREEE in the germline V gene (reference sequence). Deletions cut 3 bases from V and 0 bases from J, with 10 bases between. CDR3: CASSSRRDSYEQYF. The DNA of the CDR3 is TGTGCCAGCAGCTCTCGGCGGGACTCCTACGAGCAGTACTTC.

The gene calls are TRBV5-1 and TRBJ2-7; TRBD1 matches at 7 bases. The CDR3 totals 14 residues. The trim removed 1 base at V and 2 bases at J, leaving 3 bases unmatched. The germline CDR1 and CDR2 sequences are SGHRS and YFSETQ. CDR3 coding DNA: TGCGCCAGCAGCTTGATGACAGGGCCCTACGAGCAGTACTTC. Translation gives CASSLMTGPYEQYF. The full variable domain, completed using reference TRBV5-1 and TRBJ2-7, is KAGVTQTPRYLIKTRGQQVTLSCSPISGHRSVSWYQQTPGQGLQFLFEYFSETQRNKGNFPGRFSGRQFSNSRSEMNVSTLELGDSALYLCASSLMTGPYEQYFGPGTRLTVT.

In this sample, this clone turned up a few times. The V gene is TRBV19, the J gene TRBJ2-1, with 7 bases aligning to TRBD2. The CDR3 length is 16 residues. Germline values: CDR1 LNHDA, CDR2 SQIVND (reference sequence). The ends lost 3 bases at V and 3 bases at J; junction bases unmatched: 8. CDR3 amino acids: CASSIYGGGDYNEQFF. In nucleotides, the CDR3 is TGTGCCAGTAGTATTTATGGGGGAGGGGACTACAATGAGCAGTTCTTC.

The sample holds one count of this clone. The rearrangement links TRBV28 to TRBJ1-3; 11 nucleotides match TRBD1. Per germline, CDR1 MDHEN and CDR2 SYDVKM. V gave up 4 bases and J gave up 4 bases; unmatched junction bases: 12. This CDR3 is 18 amino acids long. The CDR3 region is CASSYPGQGVGSGNTIYF. The DNA of the CDR3 is TGTGCCAGCAGTTACCCGGGACAGGGGGTAGGGTCGGGAAACACCATATATTTT.

The chain has TRBV7-3 and TRBJ2-2; 7 positions match TRBD2. V dropped 5 bases and J dropped 7; count of bases not matched to a gene: 10. The V gene's germline CDR1 is SGHTA and CDR2 FQGTGA. This CDR3 region has 15 residues. This CDR3 reads CASSHQDRGSGELFF. CDR3 DNA sequence: TGTGCCAGCAGCCACCAGGACCGCGGGAGCGGGGAGCTGTTTTTT.

CDR3 DNA: TGCGCCAGCACCTATGCGGGGGTCCCAGGCACTGAAGCTTTCTTT. Translated: CASTYAGVPGTEAFF. V is TRBV10-2 and J is TRBJ1-1; D possibly corresponds to TRBD1 (5 bases). The germline V gene has CDR1 WSHSY and CDR2 SAAADI. Trimming took off 7 bases at V and 4 bases at J, with 19 bases between the two ends. This CDR3 has 15 residues.

The chain couples TRBV6-4 to TRBJ2-1, with a tentative D call TRBD2 (5 bases). Looked up from germline, CDR1 is MRHNA and CDR2 is SNTAGT. The CDR3 extends over 12 amino acids. V lost 2 bases, J lost 9 bases, and 8 bases lay in between. This CDR3 reads CASSDGRREQFF. The CDR3 DNA reads as TGTGCCAGCAGTGACGGGAGACGTGAGCAGTTCTTC.

To note about this clone: The sample holds other DNA sequences that translate to the same CDR3. This chain joins TRBV6-5 and TRBJ1-5; 7 nucleotides align to TRBD1. V lost 6 bases to trimming and J lost 5 bases; unmatched junction nucleotides: 1. Germline assignment: CDR1 MNHEY and CDR2 SVGAGI. CDR3 size: 12 residues. The CDR3 is CASRQGDQPQHF. The CDR3 coding sequence is TGTGCCAGCAGGCAGGGGGATCAGCCCCAGCATTTT.

The CDR3 DNA reads as TGCGCCAGCAGCTCGAGCGGGGGCTTTACTACGCAGTATTTT. Translated: CASSSSGGFTTQYF. The chain couples TRBV5-1 to TRBJ2-3; 8 bases agree with TRBD2. Per the germline V gene, CDR1 is SGHRS and CDR2 is YFSETQ. CDR3 length: 14 amino acids. V shed 3 bases, J shed 8 bases, and the junction held 8 bases outside the gene matches.

V usage is TRBV27 and J usage is TRBJ2-5; D unclear. Germline values: CDR1 MNHEY, CDR2 SMNVEV (reference sequence). V was clipped by 8 bases and J by 9 bases, with 10 bases between them. This CDR3 has 10 amino acids. For the CDR3, the DNA is TGTGCCAGCCTTACCCAGGCCCAGTACTTC. The encoded protein is CASLTQAQYF.

The rearrangement links TRBV7-2 to TRBJ1-1; D gene unclear. Trimming removed 3 bases from V and 3 bases from J, with 5 bases in between. Germline V lookup: CDR1 SGHTA, CDR2 FQGNSA. The CDR3 spans 12 residues. The CDR3 DNA sequence: TGTGCCAGCAGCTTCGCGGACACTGAAGCTTTCTTT. Its protein is CASSFADTEAFF.

The rearrangement uses TRBV5-8 and TRBJ2-6, with D possibly being TRBD2 (5 bases). Germline CDR1 reads SGHTS; CDR2 reads YDEGEE. The length of the CDR3 is 15 residues. Trimming left V 2 bases short and J 3 bases short, with 9 bases between. Here the CDR3 reads CASSLGGSGANVLTF. The CDR3 nucleotides are TGTGCCAGCAGCTTAGGAGGAAGTGGGGCCAACGTCCTGACTTTC.

The J gene is TRBJ1-1, the V gene TRBV2; D is possibly TRBD1 (5 bases). Trimming removed 6 bases at V and 2 bases at J, with 13 bases between. The germline V gene has CDR1 SNHLY and CDR2 FYNNEI. The CDR3 has 14 residues. CDR3 DNA: TGTGCCAGCAGCAACCAGGGAACCAACACTGAAGCTTTCTTT. Protein sequence: CASSNQGTNTEAFF.

This clone came up a few times. The V call is TRBV30, the J call TRBJ1-1; D might be TRBD1 (5 bases). Per germline, CDR1 GTSNPN and CDR2 SVGIG (reference sequence). V lost 8 bases and J lost 1, with 14 bases in between. The CDR3 is 13 amino acids. The CDR3 DNA reads TGTGCCCGGGACCGGGGCGAGAACACTGAAGCTTTCTTT. This translates into CARDRGENTEAFF.

The genes are TRBV5-1 and TRBJ2-2; 7 nucleotides align to TRBD1. The CDR3 runs 19 residues. The ends lost 2 bases at V and 5 bases at J; junction bases unmatched: 18. CDR1 is SGHRS, CDR2 YFSETQ, per germline. The CDR3 region is CASSFGSSFNRGETGELFF. DNA for the CDR3: TGCGCCAGCAGCTTCGGAAGTTCATTTAACAGGGGCGAAACCGGGGAGCTGTTTTTT.

V gene TRBV27 combines with J gene TRBJ2-1, with D possibly being TRBD2 (6 bases). V was pared by 10 bases and J by 3 bases, with 19 bases between. Germline assignment: CDR1 MNHEY and CDR2 SMNVEV (reference sequence). The CDR3 is made up of 15 amino acids. The CDR3 sequence: CATRMVGGNYNEQFF. In nucleotides, the CDR3 is TGTGCCACCAGGATGGTCGGCGGGAACTACAATGAGCAGTTCTTC.

The genes are TRBV28 and TRBJ2-6, with 14 bases aligning to TRBD2. Losses at the gene ends were 6 bases for V and 3 bases for J; bases not matched to a gene: 13. This CDR3 is 20 amino acids long. Germline loops: CDR1 MDHEN, CDR2 SYDVKM. The CDR3 sequence: CASSQGGLAGDPGGANVLTF. Here the CDR3 DNA reads TGTGCCAGCAGCCAGGGGGGACTAGCGGGGGATCCGGGTGGGGCCAACGTCCTGACTTTC.

The V and J genes are TRBV11-1 and TRBJ1-1; 9 nucleotides agree with TRBD1. CDR3 length: 14 residues. With 3 bases clipped from V and 2 bases from J, the junction kept 1 base outside the gene matches. Germline V gene lookup returns CDR1 SGHAT and CDR2 FQDESV (reference sequence). The chain's CDR3 is CASSLGQGNTEAFF. The CDR3 DNA follows: TGTGCCAGCAGCTTGGGACAGGGAAACACTGAAGCTTTCTTT.

This clone occurred once. The chain is built from TRBV7-9 and TRBJ2-1; D gene uncertain. Germline-derived CDR1 and CDR2 are SEHNR and FQNEAQ (reference sequence). The CDR3 has 13 amino acids. V was clipped by 4 bases and J by 5 bases, with 9 bases between them. The CDR3 loop reads CASSSFRDNEQFF. Here the CDR3 DNA reads TGTGCCAGCAGCTCCTTCCGGGACAATGAGCAGTTCTTC.